The rows below give T cell receptor beta chains drawn from one sample of a study of identical twins. MiXCR, applied by TCRdb to the 5' RACE reads, yields one record per CDR3 protein. The sample yields around 960,000 distinct CDR3 sequences, around 12% seen once. This sample also appeared in a second study, on yellow fever vaccine responses in identical twins.

The specimen sequenced was PBMCs. The source is a woman younger than 35 in good health. The CDR3 runs from the conserved cysteine through the conserved F or W. Each record gives: J gene, clone size, D gene, V gene, CDR3 protein, CDR3 DNA. The D gene is left open where the match is weak. Clone size appears in some rows only: once, few, many, or a class for an expanded clone.

j_gene: TRBJ2-6; abundance: many; d_gene: -; v_gene: TRBV15; CDR3aa: CATSRGSGANVLTF; CDR3nt: TGTGCCACCAGCAGGGGGAGCGGGGCCAACGTCCTGACTTTC
j_gene: TRBJ2-1; abundance: many; d_gene: -; v_gene: TRBV11-2; CDR3aa: CASSLDLRSYEQFF; CDR3nt: TGTGCCAGCAGCTTAGACCTTAGGTCTTATGAGCAGTTCTTC
j_gene: TRBJ2-2; abundance: -; d_gene: -; v_gene: TRBV7-7; CDR3aa: CASRTTGSTGELFF; CDR3nt: TGTGCCAGCAGGACTACAGGGAGTACCGGGGAGCTGTTTTTT
j_gene: TRBJ1-5; abundance: -; d_gene: -; v_gene: TRBV7-2; CDR3aa: CASSLGTSQPQHF; CDR3nt: TGTGCCAGCAGCTTAGGCACCAGCCAGCCCCAGCATTTT
j_gene: TRBJ2-2; abundance: many; d_gene: -; v_gene: TRBV12-3/TRBV12-4; CDR3aa: CASSLGLKTGELFF; CDR3nt: TGTGCCAGCAGTTTGGGACTTAAGACCGGGGAGCTGTTTTTT
j_gene: TRBJ2-1; abundance: many; d_gene: -; v_gene: TRBV19; CDR3aa: CASSIGRGPNNEQFF; CDR3nt: TGTGCCAGTAGTATCGGGCGGGGCCCAAACAATGAGCAGTTCTTC
j_gene: TRBJ2-1; abundance: many; d_gene: TRBD2; v_gene: TRBV7-6; CDR3aa: CASTPSSGGPYNEQFF; CDR3nt: TGTGCCAGCACCCCAAGTTCGGGAGGGCCCTACAATGAGCAGTTCTTC
j_gene: TRBJ1-1; abundance: few; d_gene: -; v_gene: TRBV6-2/TRBV6-3; CDR3aa: CASGKTEMNTEAFF; CDR3nt: TGTGCCAGCGGAAAGACAGAAATGAACACTGAAGCTTTCTTT
j_gene: TRBJ2-7; abundance: -; d_gene: TRBD2; v_gene: TRBV12-3/TRBV12-4; CDR3aa: CASSLGDGLADSYEQYF; CDR3nt: TGTGCCAGCAGTTTAGGGGATGGACTAGCGGACTCCTACGAGCAGTACTTC
j_gene: TRBJ2-1; abundance: -; d_gene: -; v_gene: TRBV10-3; CDR3aa: CAISERALGSEQFF; CDR3nt: TGTGCCATCAGTGAGCGGGCCCTCGGGAGTGAGCAGTTCTTC
j_gene: TRBJ2-1; abundance: -; d_gene: -; v_gene: TRBV20-1; CDR3aa: CSALKDSYNEQFF; CDR3nt: TGCAGTGCTTTAAAGGACAGTTACAATGAGCAGTTCTTC
j_gene: TRBJ2-1; abundance: -; d_gene: TRBD1; v_gene: TRBV19; CDR3aa: CASRIRGPNNEQFF; CDR3nt: TGTGCCAGTAGGATAAGGGGGCCAAACAATGAGCAGTTCTTC
j_gene: TRBJ2-2; abundance: few; d_gene: TRBD1; v_gene: TRBV7-6; CDR3aa: CASSFGLQGPGELFF; CDR3nt: TGTGCCAGCAGCTTCGGTTTACAGGGGCCCGGGGAGCTGTTTTTT
j_gene: TRBJ1-1; abundance: many; d_gene: -; v_gene: TRBV6-2/TRBV6-3; CDR3aa: CASARGSPNTEAFF; CDR3nt: TGTGCCAGCGCCAGGGGCTCGCCTAACACTGAAGCTTTCTTT
j_gene: TRBJ2-1; abundance: -; d_gene: -; v_gene: TRBV6-7; CDR3aa: CASSLDPDLDNEQFF; CDR3nt: TGTGCCAGCAGTCTCGACCCCGACCTGGACAATGAGCAGTTCTTC
j_gene: TRBJ2-3; abundance: few; d_gene: TRBD2; v_gene: TRBV12-3/TRBV12-4; CDR3aa: CASRAGGLSTDTQYF; CDR3nt: TGTGCCAGCAGAGCGGGGGGGCTAAGCACAGATACGCAGTATTTT
j_gene: TRBJ1-6; abundance: -; d_gene: -; v_gene: TRBV10-3; CDR3aa: CASKGGDNSPLHF; CDR3nt: TGTGCCTCGAAGGGAGGGGATAATTCACCCCTCCACTTT
j_gene: TRBJ2-3; abundance: few; d_gene: TRBD2; v_gene: TRBV10-3; CDR3aa: CAISRGLAGPDTQYF; CDR3nt: TGTGCCATCAGCCGGGGACTAGCCGGGCCAGATACGCAGTATTTT